This paragraph reports one TCR beta chain. Its antigen is unidentified. The data stem from a study of CD8+CD57+ T cells in acquired aplastic anemia. Background on the study: DNA per sorted CD4+ or CD8+ sample ranged roughly 0.19 to 30 ug, averaging around 3 ug. Healthy-donor CD4+ cells averaged around 10 million reads.

Study-wide results and caveats: Patients and controls were found to share twenty-nine CD8+ CDR3 sequences.

Genomic DNA, serving as template, underwent TCR beta VDJ and CDR3 profiling. TCRdb fed the reads into MiXCR, producing one record per CDR3 protein. The sample lists about 130,000 distinct CDR3 sequences; about half were seen once. The germline CDR1 and CDR2 sequences are SGHTA and FQGNSA. Trimming took 5 bases from V and 7 from J, leaving 24 bases between them. The CDR3 consists of 17 residues. This clonotype was obtained from a human donor in good health, serving as a control. The sample was sorted CD4+, CD8+, or CD8+CD57+ T cells (not recorded which) from PBMCs. V usage is TRBV7-2 and J usage is TRBJ1-5; unclear D gene. The CDR3 nucleotides read TGTGCCAGCAGCGTAGATAGGGCCCGAAAAGGTATCCAGCCCCAGCATTTT. Its translation is CASSVDRARKGIQPQHF.